Shown below are 20 T cell receptor beta chains from a single sample sequenced in a study of blood T cell repertoires in COVID-19. TCRdb's copy holds only in-frame clones and misses some; the assay was immunoSEQ multiplex PCR. The table includes about 200,000 clones, 80% to 95% detected once. Sequenced: peripheral blood. All receptors come from a man in his sixties with COVID-19, enrolled during active disease.

The chain couples TRBV7-6 to TRBJ2-1, with TRBD1 matching over 8 bases. This CDR3 has 17 residues. Unmatched junction bases numbered 15, after V lost 3 bases and J lost 8 bases. Germline V gene data show CDR1 as SGHVS and CDR2 as FNYEAQ. The CDR3: CASSLDPGTGYGDEQFF. The CDR3 nucleotides are TGTGCCAGCAGCTTGGACCCCGGGACAGGATATGGGGATGAGCAGTTCTTC.

The chain employs TRBV27 and TRBJ1-2; D is ambiguous. There are 14 residues in the CDR3. The germline V and J ends were trimmed by 5 bases and 4 bases, with 14 bases remaining between them. Looked up from germline, CDR1 is MNHEY and CDR2 is SMNVEV (reference sequence). CDR3 bases: TGTGCCAGCAGTCTGGCAGGCAGTACCTATGGCTACACCTTC. Its protein product is CASSLAGSTYGYTF.

The count of this clone is one. The chain couples TRBV5-1 to TRBJ2-3, with 8 positions matching TRBD2. The germline gives CDR1 SGHRS, CDR2 YFSETQ. The CDR3 totals 16 residues. The V and J ends lost 0 bases and 5 bases, in that order; junction bases with no gene match: 8. DNA of the CDR3: TGCGCCAGCAGCTTGGCCCTAGCGGGTAATTTAGATACGCAGTATTTT. Its translation: CASSLALAGNLDTQYF.

The chain employs TRBV19 and TRBJ2-5, with 9 positions matching TRBD1. CDR1 LNHDA and CDR2 SQIVND come from the germline V gene (reference sequence). The CDR3 covers 15 residues. Trimming cost V 5 bases and J 4 bases; bases outside gene matches: 8. CDR3 in amino acids: CASSLGTGTGETQYF. The CDR3 coding sequence is TGTGCCAGTAGTTTAGGGACAGGGACTGGAGAGACCCAGTACTTC.

The sample holds one count of this clone. The genes are TRBV3-1 (or the pseudogene TRBV3-2) and TRBJ1-2; D not certain. V lost 2 bases and J 4 bases, leaving 8 bases between the germline ends. This CDR3 region has 13 residues. CDR1 LGHDT and CDR2 YNNKEL come from the germline V gene (reference sequence). The CDR3 region is CASSQSGVYGYTF. The CDR3 DNA reads as TGTGCCAGCAGCCAAAGCGGGGTCTATGGCTACACCTTC.

J is TRBJ2-2 and V is TRBV6-4; 8 bases agree with TRBD1. The CDR3 spans 16 residues. Losses at the gene ends were 4 bases for V and 2 bases for J; bases not matched to a gene: 6. CDR1 and CDR2 from the germline V gene are MRHNA and SNTAGT. In DNA, the CDR3 is TGTGCCAGCAGTGCTTCAGGGGGCGTAAACACCGGGGAGCTGTTTTTT. This codes for CASSASGGVNTGELFF.

The chain joins TRBV29-1 to TRBJ2-2; a weak D match, TRBD1 (6 bases). The CDR3 is 11 amino acids. The germline gives CDR1 SQVTM, CDR2 ANQGSEA. V was cut by 6 bases and J by 6 bases, with 8 bases left in between. The CDR3 DNA is TGCAGCGTGGCAGGGGCCGGGGAGCTGTTTTTT. Protein product: CSVAGAGELFF.

This chain connects TRBV5-1 to TRBJ1-4; no firm D call. This CDR3 region has 15 residues. Trimming shortened V by 4 bases and J by 5 bases, and 15 bases separated the two germline ends. CDR1 SGHRS and CDR2 YFSETQ come from the germline V gene. The CDR3 spells CASSTDGSGNEKLFF. For the CDR3, the DNA is TGCGCCAGCAGCACCGACGGCAGCGGCAATGAAAAACTGTTTTTT.

J is TRBJ2-7 and V is TRBV6-5; 11 nucleotides align to TRBD2. CDR1 and CDR2 from the germline V gene are MNHEY and SVGAGI. CDR3 length: 15 amino acids. V lost 9 bases to trimming and J lost 3 bases; unmatched junction nucleotides: 10. The CDR3 nucleotides read TGTGCCAGTCGTAAGGTTGGGACTAGCGGCTACGAGCAGTACTTC. It specifies CASRKVGTSGYEQYF.

CDR3 amino acids: CASSVTDASNQPQHF. The CDR3 DNA reads TGTGCCAGCAGTGTGACAGACGCTAGCAATCAGCCCCAGCATTTT. The genes are TRBV2 and TRBJ1-5; possibly TRBD1 for D (5 bases). The germline V gene encodes CDR1 SNHLY and CDR2 FYNNEI. This CDR3 comprises 15 residues. Trimming took off 4 bases at V and 0 bases at J, with 10 bases between the two ends.

The rearrangement joins TRBV5-4 to TRBJ1-4; TRBD1 aligns across 9 bases. Germline lookup yields CDR1 SGHNT and CDR2 YYREEE (reference sequence). The CDR3 runs 16 residues. V lost 4 bases and J lost 7; bases outside the gene matches: 11. The CDR3 region has the DNA TGTGCCAGCAGCAAACCGTTAACAGGGGGCGGTGAAAAACTGTTTTTT. Translation: CASSKPLTGGGEKLFF.

The gene calls are TRBV5-1 and TRBJ2-2; 12 bases fit TRBD2. After removal of 2 bases from V and 8 bases from J, the junction contained 7 bases not matched to a gene. Germline CDR1 SGHRS, CDR2 YFSETQ. The CDR3 spans 16 residues. The DNA of the CDR3 is TGCGCCAGCAGCTTTCAACTAGCGGGGGGCAGAGGGGAGCTGTTTTTT. Amino acids: CASSFQLAGGRGELFF.

DNA of the CDR3: TGTGCCAGCAGTGGCCAGGGGGGTAATCAGCCCCAGCATTTT. It is translated as CASSGQGGNQPQHF. This chain links TRBV2 with TRBJ1-5, with 7 bases that match TRBD1. This CDR3 comprises 14 residues. The V segment lost 4 bases and the J segment 4 bases; nucleotides outside the gene matches: 4. In germline, CDR1 is SNHLY, CDR2 FYNNEI.

The genes are TRBV18 and TRBJ1-5; 8 positions agree with TRBD1. Per the germline V gene, CDR1 is KGHSH and CDR2 is LQKENI. The CDR3 spans 15 residues. Trimming at V came to 1 base and at J to 6 bases, leaving 5 bases not matched to a gene. The CDR3 DNA follows: TGTGCCAGCTCACCACAGACAGGGGTTGGTCAGCCCCAGCATTTT. Its protein product is CASSPQTGVGQPQHF.

This clone was detected a few times. The V gene is TRBV30, the J gene TRBJ2-7; 8 bases agree with TRBD2. After removal of 4 bases from V and 1 base from J, the junction contained 3 bases not matched to a gene. The CDR3 extends over 13 amino acids. The germline CDR1 and CDR2 sequences are GTSNPN and SVGIG (reference sequence). CDR3 protein: CAWTGLASYEQYF. CDR3 bases: TGTGCCTGGACCGGACTAGCATCCTACGAGCAGTACTTC.

This chain joins TRBV27 and TRBJ2-5; 13 nucleotides match TRBD2. The CDR3 is 13 amino acids. Germline V CDR1 and CDR2: MNHEY, SMNVEV (reference sequence). Trimming at V came to 9 bases and at J to 6 bases, leaving 4 bases not matched to a gene. CDR3 sequence: CARGTSGKKTQYF. CDR3 bases: TGTGCCAGAGGGACTAGCGGGAAGAAGACCCAGTACTTC.

J is TRBJ2-1 and V is TRBV5-1, with 7 bases fitting TRBD1. Germline V CDR1 and CDR2: SGHRS, YFSETQ. The CDR3 runs 16 residues. V gave up 4 bases and J gave up 1 base; unmatched junction bases: 8. In DNA form, the CDR3 reads TGCGCCAGCAGCACCGACCGGGACAGTTCCTACAATGAGCAGTTCTTC. It is translated as CASSTDRDSSYNEQFF.

The rearrangement joins TRBV14 to TRBJ1-1; TRBD1 matches at 10 bases. V lost 6 bases and J lost 4; bases outside the gene matches: 5. CDR3 length equals 14 residues. The V gene's germline CDR1 is SGHDN and CDR2 FVKESK. CDR3 DNA sequence: TGTGCCAGCAGTCCCGGGACAGGGGTCACTGAAGCTTTCTTT. Protein: CASSPGTGVTEAFF.

The V call is TRBV18, the J call TRBJ2-6; 7 nucleotides agree with TRBD2. Trimming at V came to 4 bases and at J to 13 bases, leaving 16 bases not matched to a gene. This CDR3 spans 16 amino acids. Looked up from germline, CDR1 is KGHSH and CDR2 is LQKENI. CDR3 in DNA: TGTGCCAGCTCACGAGGGACTATGGCGTCCGGTTCTGTCCTGACTTTC. This gives the protein CASSRGTMASGSVLTF.

This clone occurred a few times. This chain links TRBV2 with TRBJ2-2, with D unclear. Germline V gene sequence: CDR1 SNHLY, CDR2 FYNNEI. The CDR3 is 14 amino acids. Trimming removed 11 bases from V and 2 bases from J, with 15 bases in between. The CDR3: CACNPGRNTGELFF. The CDR3 DNA reads TGTGCCTGTAATCCGGGTCGAAACACCGGGGAGCTGTTTTTT.